What follows are 27 T cell receptor beta chains derived from one specimen sequenced in a study of cytomegalovirus exposure and HLA in healthy donors. Clones were read by immunoSEQ multiplex PCR, and TCRdb kept only the in-frame ones, dropping some. The sample includes some 170,000 clones, approximately 90% of them seen just once. Sequencing used PBMCs. The receptor set was obtained from a woman aged 25 to 45 in good health and CMV-seronegative.

The rearrangement uses TRBV15 and TRBJ2-3, with 8 bases matching TRBD2. CDR3 length: 16 amino acids. The V and J ends lost 5 bases and 2 bases, in that order; junction bases with no gene match: 9. Germline CDR1 is LNHNV and CDR2 is YYDKDF (reference sequence). The CDR3 nucleotides read TGTGCCACCAGCTCCCGGTCGGGGGGGGCCACAGATACGCAGTATTTT. Amino acid sequence: CATSSRSGGATDTQYF.

V and J are TRBV4-1 and TRBJ2-6; D call uncertain. Trimming shortened V by 0 bases and J by 2 bases, and 5 bases separated the two germline ends. Per the germline V gene, CDR1 is MGHRA and CDR2 is YSYEKL. CDR3 length: 15 amino acids. This chain's CDR3 is CASSQDPAGANVLTF. CDR3 coding DNA: TGCGCCAGCAGCCAAGATCCCGCTGGGGCCAACGTCCTGACTTTC.

The rearrangement joins TRBV7-6 to TRBJ2-7, with 9 nucleotides matching TRBD1. The length of the CDR3 is 15 residues. CDR1 SGHVS and CDR2 FNYEAQ come from the germline V gene. V was pared by 2 bases and J by 4 bases, with 6 bases of the junction left unmatched. The CDR3 sequence is CASSLTGGEKYEQYF. CDR3 in DNA: TGTGCCAGCAGCTTAACAGGGGGCGAGAAATACGAGCAGTACTTC.

This clone occurred a few times. The gene calls are TRBV6-5 and TRBJ1-6; D is undetermined. CDR3 length equals 13 residues. The germline V gene has CDR1 MNHEY and CDR2 SVGAGI. Trimming pared 7 bases from V and 4 bases from J, leaving 8 bases between. As DNA, the CDR3 is TGTGCCAGCACTCGAGGTTATAATTCACCCCTCCACTTT. The encoded protein is CASTRGYNSPLHF.

The V and J genes are TRBV28 and TRBJ1-2; no definite D call. The CDR3 extends over 15 amino acids. Germline V gene sequence: CDR1 MDHEN, CDR2 SYDVKM. V was trimmed by 6 bases and J by 4 bases, leaving 18 bases between them. The CDR3 nucleotides are TGTGCCAGCAGCGAACGGGGTTTCTCCTTCTATGGCTACACCTTC. This codes for CASSERGFSFYGYTF.

This clone was observed once. The chain has TRBV19 and TRBJ2-2, with 7 nucleotides matching TRBD1. V was pared by 0 bases and J by 5 bases, with 0 bases of the junction left unmatched. The germline V gene has CDR1 LNHDA and CDR2 SQIVND (reference sequence). There are 14 residues in the CDR3. CDR3: CASSIDRGTGELFF. The DNA for the CDR3 is TGTGCCAGTAGTATAGACAGGGGGACCGGGGAGCTGTTTTTT.

The chain couples TRBV7-2 to TRBJ1-1, with D perhaps TRBD1 (5 bases). CDR1 and CDR2 (germline): SGHTA, FQGNSA. Trimming removed 5 bases from V and 12 bases from J, with 22 bases in between. The CDR3 is 14 residues long. CDR3 sequence reads: CASSLILGQSQTFF. CDR3 in DNA: TGTGCCAGCAGCCTTATTCTCGGACAATCCCAAACTTTCTTT.

J is TRBJ2-1 and V is TRBV27; TRBD2 aligns across 8 bases. CDR3 size: 15 residues. Germline trimming cut 4 bases from V and 7 bases from J; bases unmatched to any gene: 9. Looked up from germline, CDR1 is MNHEY and CDR2 is SMNVEV (reference sequence). CDR3 amino acids: CASSSPLAAGNEQFF. As DNA, the CDR3 is TGTGCCAGCAGTTCCCCACTAGCGGCAGGGAATGAGCAGTTCTTC.

This sequence joins TRBV4-1 and TRBJ1-1; D unresolved. The CDR3 has 15 residues. Germline assignment: CDR1 MGHRA and CDR2 YSYEKL. With 0 bases removed from V and 6 bases from J, the gap between germline ends came to 14 bases. The CDR3 nucleotides read TGCGCCAGCAGCCAAGATAGGAGGGCGATGTCTGAAGCTTTCTTT. Amino acid sequence: CASSQDRRAMSEAFF.

The chain employs TRBV10-1 and TRBJ2-1, with 10 bases identical to TRBD2. The J segment lost 9 bases and the V segment lost 2 bases, leaving 4 bases of the junction unmatched. The CDR3 totals 14 residues. The germline CDR1 and CDR2 sequences are WNHNN and SYGVQD (reference sequence). Here the CDR3 reads CASSEILAGVEQFF. CDR3 nucleotides: TGCGCCAGCAGTGAGATCCTAGCGGGGGTTGAGCAGTTCTTC.

The gene calls are TRBV7-2 and TRBJ2-3, with 10 positions matching TRBD2. CDR1 SGHTA and CDR2 FQGNSA come from the germline V gene. V was pared by 6 bases and J by 0 bases, with 3 bases of the junction left unmatched. CDR3 length equals 15 residues. CDR3 in amino acids: CASRTSGYSTDTQYF. CDR3 DNA: TGTGCCAGCAGGACTAGCGGGTATAGCACAGATACGCAGTATTTT. Full variable domain (rest looked up from reference TRBV7-2 and TRBJ2-3): GAGVSQSPSNKVTEKGKDVELRCDPISGHTALYWYRQSLGQGLEFLIYFQGNSAPDKSGLPSDRFSAERTGGSVSTLTIQRTQQEDSAVYLCASRTSGYSTDTQYFGPGTRLTVL.

The V gene is TRBV14, the J gene TRBJ2-7; 7 nucleotides agree with TRBD1. CDR3 length equals 13 residues. Trimming at V came to 5 bases and at J to 2 bases, leaving 3 bases not matched to a gene. CDR1 and CDR2 (germline): SGHDN, FVKESK. CDR3 protein: CASSYRGPYEQYF. Here the CDR3 DNA reads TGTGCCAGCAGCTACAGGGGTCCCTACGAGCAGTACTTC.

This clone was seen a handful of times. This sequence joins TRBV6-5 and TRBJ2-7; TRBD1 matches 8 bases. CDR3 length: 12 amino acids. CDR1 MNHEY and CDR2 SVGAGI come from the germline V gene. Trimming removed 5 bases from V and 3 bases from J; junction bases left unmatched: 0. This chain's CDR3 is CASSGQGYEQYF. CDR3 DNA sequence: TGTGCCAGCAGTGGACAGGGCTACGAGCAGTACTTC.

In nucleotides, the CDR3 is TGTGCCAGCAGTTACTCGAAGTCTTCAGGATATGGCTACACCTTC. Amino acid sequence: CASSYSKSSGYGYTF. J is TRBJ1-2 and V is TRBV6-5, with D unresolved. There are 15 residues in the CDR3. V dropped 0 bases and J dropped 5 bases, with 13 bases sitting between them. CDR1 and CDR2 from the germline V gene are MNHEY and SVGAGI.

This chain connects TRBV11-2 to TRBJ1-1; D possibly corresponds to TRBD1 (5 bases). Germline V gene lookup returns CDR1 SGHAT and CDR2 FQNNGV. The length of the CDR3 is 15 residues. Trimming shortened V by 5 bases and J by 0 bases, and 13 bases separated the two germline ends. The CDR3 DNA sequence: TGTGCCAGCAGCCCCGCATGGGGGGTGAACACTGAAGCTTTCTTT. Amino acids: CASSPAWGVNTEAFF.

V is TRBV7-9 and J is TRBJ1-2; weak D call: TRBD1 (6 bases). Germline lookup yields CDR1 SEHNR and CDR2 FQNEAQ (reference sequence). This CDR3 region has 13 residues. Trimming pared 5 bases from V and 4 bases from J, leaving 11 bases between. The CDR3 is CASSRGQFYGYTF. The CDR3 region has the DNA TGTGCCAGCAGCCGCGGACAGTTCTATGGCTACACCTTC.

This chain's CDR3 is CASSQEAGGGGTDTQYF. The CDR3 nucleotides are TGTGCCAGCAGCCAAGAGGCCGGCGGGGGGGGGACAGATACGCAGTATTTT. The V gene is TRBV4-2, the J gene TRBJ2-3; the match to TRBD2 covers 9 bases. The germline CDR1 and CDR2 sequences are LGHNA and YNFKEQ. V lost 0 bases, J lost 3 bases, and 7 bases stayed unmatched. This CDR3 is 17 amino acids long.

The chain recombines TRBV12-5 with TRBJ2-7; 7 bases fit TRBD1. This CDR3 is 14 amino acids long. Per germline, CDR1 LGHNT and CDR2 FRNRAP. V shed 6 bases, J shed 2 bases, and the junction held 7 bases outside the gene matches. The CDR3 DNA sequence: TGTGCTAGTGGCTTGCCAGGGGGTACCTACGAGCAGTACTTC. Its protein is CASGLPGGTYEQYF.

This chain uses TRBV2 with TRBJ1-3; no clear D gene. Germline CDR1 and CDR2: SNHLY and FYNNEI. CDR3 length equals 13 residues. V was shortened by 7 bases and J by 0 bases, with 7 bases between the two germline ends. CDR3 amino acids: CASMGSSGNTIYF. In DNA form, the CDR3 reads TGTGCCAGCATGGGCAGCTCTGGAAACACCATATATTTT.

This chain links TRBV20-1 with TRBJ2-3; D is unresolved. The CDR3 is 10 residues long. CDR1 and CDR2 from the germline V gene are DFQATT and SNEGSKA (reference sequence). Trimming shortened V by 3 bases and J by 10 bases, and 8 bases separated the two germline ends. The CDR3 DNA follows: TGCAGTGCTAGGGTAGAGGCGCAGTATTTT. It encodes CSARVEAQYF.

The chain is built from TRBV19 and TRBJ1-3; D is perhaps TRBD1 (6 bases). This CDR3 has 15 residues. Trimming removed 4 bases from V and 0 bases from J, with 10 bases in between. Germline values: CDR1 LNHDA, CDR2 SQIVND (reference sequence). The CDR3 nucleotides are TGTGCCAGTAGTACCGGACAGAACTCTGGAAACACCATATATTTT. This gives the protein CASSTGQNSGNTIYF.

The chain is built from TRBV14 and TRBJ2-5; 8 nucleotides line up with TRBD2. Trimming took 0 bases from V and 2 from J; bases not matched to a gene: 8. The CDR3 spans 17 residues. Looked up from germline, CDR1 is SGHDN and CDR2 is FVKESK. In DNA, the CDR3 is TGTGCCAGCAGCCAAGAGTCTAGCGGGCTGTGGCAAGAGACCCAGTACTTC. This gives the protein CASSQESSGLWQETQYF.

The chain is built from TRBV7-6 and TRBJ2-2; 10 nucleotides agree with TRBD1. The CDR3 sequence is 14 residues long. Germline-derived CDR1 and CDR2 are SGHVS and FNYEAQ. V trimming: 3 bases; J trimming: 6 bases; junction bases outside the gene matches: 1. The CDR3 loop reads CASSFGQGAGELFF. The CDR3 bases are TGTGCCAGCAGCTTCGGACAGGGGGCCGGGGAGCTGTTTTTT. Complete variable domain (other parts from reference TRBV7-6 and TRBJ2-2): GAGVSQSPRYKVTKRGQDVALRCDPISGHVSLYWYRQALGQGPEFLTYFNYEAQQDKSGLPNDRFSAERPEGSISTLTIQRTEQRDSAMYRCASSFGQGAGELFFGEGSRLTVL.

V gene TRBV15 combines with J gene TRBJ2-1, with 9 bases lining up with TRBD2. CDR1 LNHNV and CDR2 YYDKDF come from the germline V gene (reference sequence). V shed 5 bases, J shed 3 bases, and the junction held 5 bases outside the gene matches. This CDR3 has 15 amino acids. Here the CDR3 reads CATSRSGGHYNEQFF. The CDR3, as DNA: TGTGCCACCAGCCGGAGCGGGGGGCACTACAATGAGCAGTTCTTC.

The V and J genes are TRBV10-3 and TRBJ2-7; 7 positions match TRBD2. Per germline, CDR1 ENHRY and CDR2 SYGVKD. V dropped 3 bases and J dropped 2; count of bases not matched to a gene: 4. The CDR3 loop spans 14 amino acids. The CDR3 region is CAISDLAGAYEQYF. The CDR3 DNA is TGTGCCATCAGTGACCTTGCGGGGGCCTACGAGCAGTACTTC.

The chain links TRBV13 to TRBJ1-3, with TRBD1 identical over 8 bases. The junction had 8 bases not matched to a gene; V was cut back by 7 bases and J by 6 bases. The germline CDR1 and CDR2 sequences are PRHDT and FYEKMQ (reference sequence). CDR3 length: 14 residues. The CDR3 region has the DNA TGTGCCAGCAAGAAAGGGACAGGACCAAACACCATATATTTT. It yields the protein CASKKGTGPNTIYF.

The chain links TRBV4-3 to TRBJ2-5; TRBD2 aligns across 13 bases. The CDR3 consists of 17 residues. The V gene end was trimmed by 2 bases and the J gene end by 4 bases; junction bases not matched to a gene: 7. Germline lookup yields CDR1 LGHNA and CDR2 YSLEER. The CDR3 loop reads CASSQMSTSGGAETQYF. CDR3 sequence (DNA): TGCGCCAGCAGCCAAATGAGTACTAGCGGGGGGGCAGAGACCCAGTACTTC.